This TCR beta chain was documented in a study of blood T cell repertoires in COVID-19. About the study: The United States, Italy and Spain supplied acute and convalescent COVID-19 samples. Sample material is recorded as cDNA or gDNA derived from T cells, B-cell-depleted T cells, or PBMCs.

Under the authors' procedure: Estimation of nucleated cell counts was performed using reference gene primer amplification. Measured with immunoSEQ multiplex PCR; TCRdb has only the in-frame clones, and not every one. V, J and clone size were drawn from that table, and D and trimming were deduced from the DNA. The sample yields 35,000 to 45,000 clones, about 88% seen once. Sequenced sample: peripheral blood. The receptor was derived from a human donor in a cohort sampled during active COVID-19.

The CDR3 here is CASSQERSYGYTF. Written as DNA, the CDR3 is TGTGCCAGCAGCCAAGAGCGGTCCTATGGCTACACCTTC. The V gene is TRBV3-1 (or the pseudogene TRBV3-2), the J gene TRBJ1-2; D is ambiguous. Germline values: CDR1 LGHDT, CDR2 YNNKEL (reference sequence). V gave up 0 bases and J gave up 4 bases, with 6 bases separating them. This CDR3 spans 13 amino acids.